This TCR beta chain was documented in a study of blood T cell repertoires in COVID-19. Overall study: Specimens from acute and convalescent COVID-19 originated in the United States, Italy and Spain. PBMCs, B-cell-depleted T cells, or T cells provided the cDNA or gDNA that made up the material.

Under the authors' procedure: The authors estimated nucleated cell counts from reference gene primer amplification. Data came from immunoSEQ multiplex PCR; TCRdb stores just in-frame clones and leaves some out. The V and J calls and clone size were taken over from that table, and D and trimming were inferred from the DNA. The data show 84,000 or so clones, roughly 80% seen once. The CDR3 consists of 15 residues. V was shortened by 2 bases and J by 7 bases, with 12 bases between the two germline ends. Germline CDR1 SEHNR, CDR2 FQNEAQ (reference sequence). Sequenced input: peripheral blood. This TCR came from an elderly woman with acute or convalescent COVID-19. The genes are TRBV7-9 and TRBJ1-6, with TRBD1 as a possible D gene (5 bases). CDR3 bases: TGTGCCAGCAGCTTATGGGGGGACCACAATTCACCCCTCCACTTT. Translated, it gives CASSLWGDHNSPLHF.